This passage covers 6 T cell receptor beta chains from one sample sequenced in a study of human T cells and chemical hapten exposure. Time point of the sample: pre-sensitization, week 0. The treatment was: therapeutic diphenylcyclopropenone sensitization with weekly scalp DPC. TCRdb used MiXCR to reprocess the RACE reads, holding one entry per CDR3 protein. The table includes under 70,000 distinct CDR3 sequences, about 11% detected once. The specimen was whole blood, collected in connection with sensitization to the hapten diphenylcyclopropenone (DPC). The source of these receptors is a woman aged 40 to 55 with alopecia areata. Some clones in this sample may be carry-over from other donors' samples.

The V call is TRBV29-1, the J call TRBJ1-2; D is uncertain. The V end was cut by 4 bases, the J end by 2 bases, with 8 bases between. The germline V gene encodes CDR1 SQVTM and CDR2 ANQGSEA. The CDR3 covers 12 residues. The CDR3 is CSVGYSNYGYTF. In nucleotides, the CDR3 is TGCAGCGTTGGCTACAGCAACTATGGCTACACCTTC. Together with reference TRBV29-1 and TRBJ1-2, the CDR3 gives the full variable domain: SAVISQKPSRDICQRGTSLTIQCQVDSQVTMMFWYRQQPGQSLTLIATANQGSEATYESGFVIDKFPISRPNLTFSTLTVSNMSPEDSSIYLCSVGYSNYGYTFGSGTRLTVV.

This clonotype has a handful of counts. This chain connects TRBV13 to TRBJ2-1; TRBD1 might be the D (6 bases). Trimming pared 5 bases from V and 4 bases from J, leaving 24 bases between. This CDR3 is 18 amino acids long. The germline gives CDR1 PRHDT, CDR2 FYEKMQ (reference sequence). CDR3 region: CASSPNLDWGREYNEQFF. Here the CDR3 DNA reads TGTGCCAGCAGCCCTAACCTGGATTGGGGGCGCGAGTACAATGAGCAGTTCTTC. Together with reference TRBV13 and TRBJ2-1, the CDR3 gives the full variable domain: AAGVIQSPRHLIKEKRETATLKCYPIPRHDTVYWYQQGPGQDPQFLISFYEKMQSDKGSIPDRFSAQQFSDYHSELNMSSLELGDSALYFCASSPNLDWGREYNEQFFGPGTRLTVL.

In this sample, this clonotype turned up many times. V usage is TRBV7-2 and J usage is TRBJ1-1, with D perhaps matching TRBD1 (6 bases). Trimming stripped 5 bases from V and 6 bases from J, with 19 bases between. The CDR3 has 15 amino acids. Germline CDR1 reads SGHTA; CDR2 reads FQGNSA. The CDR3 here is CASSPQGGGRPEAFF. The CDR3 coding sequence is TGTGCCAGCAGCCCCCAAGGGGGAGGGAGGCCTGAAGCTTTCTTT.

The chain couples TRBV20-1 to TRBJ2-3; 12 bases fit TRBD2. Trimming cost V 5 bases and J 1 base; bases outside gene matches: 1. The CDR3 extends over 14 amino acids. Per germline, CDR1 DFQATT and CDR2 SNEGSKA (reference sequence). In DNA form, the CDR3 reads TGCAGTGCTCCTAGCGGGGGGGGCACAGATACGCAGTATTTT. Amino acids: CSAPSGGGTDTQYF.

This clonotype occurred many times. This chain links TRBV11-2 with TRBJ2-3; 11 nucleotides agree with TRBD2. CDR1 and CDR2 from the germline V gene are SGHAT and FQNNGV. V trimming: 2 bases; J trimming: 4 bases; junction bases outside the gene matches: 5. This CDR3 has 16 amino acids. The CDR3 DNA reads TGTGCCAGCAGCTTATCTCTAGCGGGAGGCGCAGATACGCAGTATTTT. Amino acid sequence: CASSLSLAGGADTQYF.

This clonotype was found many times. The V and J genes are TRBV6-5 and TRBJ1-5; no reliable D call. Trimming cost V 7 bases and J 5 bases, with 12 bases left between them. Germline CDR1 MNHEY, CDR2 SVGAGI. This CDR3 contains 13 residues. The CDR3 DNA follows: TGTGCCAGCACCCCGGCCCCATATCAGCCCCAGCATTTT. Its translation: CASTPAPYQPQHF.